The 13 T cell receptor beta chains below were found in one sample sequenced in a study of monozygotic twins with inflammatory bowel disease. TCRdb reprocessed the 5' RACE reads, with one entry per CDR3 protein and no DNA. The repertoire shows some 440,000 distinct CDR3 sequences; the top ten hold approximately 2.4%. The source material was blood. The receptors originated from a human donor with ulcerative colitis or Crohn's disease, or a healthy co-twin of an affected twin (not recorded which).

The CDR3 sequence is CSATPRQASRSYEQYF. The V and J genes are TRBV20-1 and TRBJ2-7; TCRdb designates TRBD2, a call that cannot be tested without DNA. The CDR3 is made up of 16 amino acids. CDR1 is DFQATT, CDR2 SNEGSKA, per germline (reference sequence).

The chain joins TRBV23-1 to TRBJ1-2; TCRdb selects TRBD1, and the lack of DNA leaves this call unchecked. TRBV23-1 is an ORF; its function is uncertain. The CDR3 covers 15 residues. CDR3 sequence: CASKEGIRGPYGYTF.

The genes are TRBV7-2 and TRBJ2-1. Germline assignment: CDR1 SGHTA and CDR2 FQGNSA. The CDR3 has 13 residues. The CDR3 region is CASSLLNLNEQFF.

This chain joins TRBV12-3 or TRBV12-4 and TRBJ2-5; no DNA is available, so the TRBD1 call from TCRdb remains unchecked. This CDR3 region has 13 residues. Here the CDR3 reads CASSGTGGMTQYF.

The chain uses TRBV19 and TRBJ1-1. Germline loops: CDR1 LNHDA, CDR2 SQIVND (reference sequence). The CDR3 extends over 13 amino acids. The CDR3 region is CASSRGSMTEAFF.

This chain links TRBV5-4 with TRBJ2-1; TCRdb's D call of TRBD1 is untestable without DNA. CDR1 is SGHNT and CDR2 is YYREEE in the germline V gene (reference sequence). This CDR3 region has 16 residues. CDR3 loop: CASSLTGTGHYNEQFF.

This rearrangement joins TRBV20-1 to TRBJ1-1; TCRdb names TRBD1, which stays unverified in the absence of DNA. The germline V gene encodes CDR1 DFQATT and CDR2 SNEGSKA (reference sequence). The CDR3 runs 14 residues. The chain's CDR3 is CSAARGQGSTEAFF.

The gene calls are TRBV18 and TRBJ2-5. CDR3 size: 15 residues. Germline assignment: CDR1 KGHSH and CDR2 LQKENI. CDR3 residues: CASSPGSVDQETQYF. The full variable domain, in which reference TRBV18 and TRBJ2-5 provide the parts outside the CDR3, is NAGVMQNPRHLVRRRGQEARLRCSPMKGHSHVYWYRQLPEEGLKFMVYLQKENIIDESGMPKERFSAEFPKEGPSILRIQQVVRGDSAAYFCASSPGSVDQETQYFGPGTRLLVL.

The chain joins TRBV2 to TRBJ2-7; TCRdb selects TRBD2, and the lack of DNA leaves this call unchecked. CDR3 length equals 14 residues. The germline CDR1 and CDR2 sequences are SNHLY and FYNNEI. The CDR3 region is CASSMRGSSYEQYF.

The chain combines TRBV5-1 with TRBJ1-2; TCRdb returns TRBD1, unconfirmable since there is no DNA. The CDR3 covers 13 residues. The V gene's germline CDR1 is SGHRS and CDR2 YFSETQ. The CDR3: CASSDGTDYGYTF.

This sequence joins TRBV28 and TRBJ2-7. The CDR3 loop spans 12 amino acids. Germline assignment: CDR1 MDHEN and CDR2 SYDVKM. CDR3 protein: CASSLKSYEQYF.

The gene calls are TRBV30 and TRBJ1-3. CDR1 is GTSNPN, CDR2 SVGIG, per germline (reference sequence). The CDR3 runs 14 residues. CDR3 residues: CAWSKALAGNTIYF.

V gene TRBV10-3 combines with J gene TRBJ2-7. This CDR3 has 11 residues. Per the germline V gene, CDR1 is ENHRY and CDR2 is SYGVKD. The CDR3 loop reads CAIRQVREQYF.